A selection of T cell receptor beta chains follows, all from one sample in a study of PD-1 blockade in classical Hodgkin lymphoma. Clones were read by immunoSEQ multiplex PCR, and TCRdb kept only the in-frame ones, dropping some. The sample lists 20,000 to 30,000 clones, over 70% occurring once. Sequences were derived from peripheral blood mononuclear cells (PBMCs), sampled at baseline. These receptors originate from a human donor with classical Hodgkin lymphoma. CDR3s include the opening cysteine and the closing phenylalanine or tryptophan. A D gene is named only where the DNA matches it firmly. Not all rows give a size; the values are once, few, many and, for expanded clones, a class.

>TRBJ2-7|TRBD1|TRBV18|16|medium-sized
CASSPPGGTGAYEQYF
TGTGCCAGCTCACCACCTGGGGGGACAGGGGCCTACGAGCAGTACTTC
>TRBJ2-1|TRBD1|TRBV5-1|13|NA
CASSLEGQLEQFF
TGCGCCAGCAGCTTGGAGGGACAGCTTGAGCAGTTCTTC
>TRBJ2-3|TRBD2|TRBV7-2|15|NA
CASSLTSVGTDTQYF
TGTGCCAGCAGCTTAACTAGCGTTGGCACAGATACGCAGTATTTT
>TRBJ2-7|NA|TRBV4-1|15|few
CASSQETGKSYEQYF
TGCGCCAGCAGCCAAGAAACAGGGAAGTCCTACGAGCAGTACTTC
>TRBJ2-7|TRBD1|TRBV5-6|15|few
CASSWAGTEAPEQYF
TGTGCCAGCAGCTGGGCCGGGACAGAGGCACCCGAGCAGTACTTC
>TRBJ2-2|NA|TRBV4-3|17|NA
CASSQGVRRPNTGELFF
TGCGCCAGCAGCCAAGGTGTGCGGCGCCCGAACACCGGGGAGCTGTTTTTT
>TRBJ2-7|TRBD1|TRBV30|13|NA
CAWGTGGIYEQYF
TGTGCCTGGGGGACAGGGGGGATCTACGAGCAGTACTTC
>TRBJ1-2|NA|TRBV4-2|14|once
CASSQTDRTGGYTF
TGTGCCAGCAGCCAGACCGACAGGACTGGTGGCTACACCTTC
>TRBJ1-2|NA|TRBV5-4|14|NA
CASSLETVDYGYTF
TGTGCCAGCAGCTTGGAGACGGTTGACTATGGCTACACCTTC
>TRBJ1-2|NA|TRBV10-3|14|NA
CAISESIRAGGYTF
TGTGCCATCAGTGAGTCGATCAGGGCGGGAGGCTACACCTTC
>TRBJ2-7|NA|TRBV5-6|15|NA
CASSLTGQGFYEQYF
TGTGCCAGCAGCTTAACGGGACAAGGGTTCTACGAGCAGTACTTC
>TRBJ1-2|NA|TRBV5-8|12|NA
CASSRGGYGYTF
TGTGCCAGCAGCCGAGGGGGGTATGGCTACACCTTC
>TRBJ2-1|TRBD2|TRBV6-5|15|NA
CASSYSRTRGDEQFF
TGTGCCAGCAGTTACTCGAGAACCCGGGGGGATGAGCAGTTCTTC
>TRBJ2-5|NA|TRBV5-1|12|NA
CASSLDRETQYF
TGCGCCAGCAGCTTGGATCGGGAGACCCAGTACTTC
>TRBJ2-6|NA|TRBV7-2|16|NA
CASSLFVLSGANVLTF
TGTGCCAGCAGCTTATTCGTTCTCTCTGGGGCCAACGTCCTGACTTTC
>TRBJ2-7|NA|TRBV7-3|15|NA
CASSLGAASSYEQYF
TGTGCCAGCAGCTTAGGTGCGGCGAGCTCCTACGAGCAGTACTTC
>TRBJ1-1|TRBD1|TRBV19|17|once
CASSLGLRDSLNTEAFF
TGTGCCAGTAGTCTCGGCTTACGGGACAGTCTGAACACTGAAGCTTTCTTT
>TRBJ1-5|NA|TRBV19|16|NA
CASRTRRGEGNQPQHF
TGTGCCAGTAGAACCCGGCGAGGGGAAGGTAATCAGCCCCAGCATTTT
>TRBJ2-1|NA|TRBV7-3|13|NA
CASSRGRGNEQFF
TGTGCCAGCAGCCGCGGGCGGGGCAATGAGCAGTTCTTC
>TRBJ2-1|TRBD1|TRBV9|16|NA
CASSSYWTGNYNEQFF
TGTGCCAGCAGCTCATATTGGACAGGGAACTACAATGAGCAGTTCTTC
>TRBJ1-3|TRBD1|TRBV10-3|14|NA
CAISVGQGRNTIYF
TGTGCCATCAGTGTGGGACAGGGCAGAAACACCATATATTTT
>TRBJ1-1|NA|TRBV11-1|13|NA
CASSPQVNTEAFF
TGTGCCAGCAGCCCACAGGTGAACACCGAAGCTTTCTTT
>TRBJ2-7|TRBD1|TRBV11-3|15|once
CASSPGTGQSGEQYF
TGTGCCAGCAGCCCCGGGACAGGGCAATCAGGCGAGCAGTACTTC
>TRBJ1-6|TRBD1|TRBV9|15|NA
CASSSSTGGNSPLHF
TGTGCCAGCAGCTCCAGCACAGGGGGCAATTCACCCCTCCACTTT
>TRBJ2-7|TRBD1|TRBV9|11|NA
CASSHRGEQYF
TGTGCCAGCAGTCACAGGGGAGAGCAGTACTTC
>TRBJ2-3|TRBD1|TRBV5-6|16|NA
CASSSTGVFNTDTQYF
TGTGCCAGCAGCTCGACAGGGGTTTTCAACACAGATACGCAGTATTTT
>TRBJ2-2|NA|TRBV14|14|NA
CASSQAYLTGELFF
TGTGCCAGCAGCCAAGCCTACCTGACCGGGGAGCTGTTTTTT
>TRBJ2-5|NA|TRBV5-5|13|NA
CASSFGSQETQYF
TGTGCCAGCAGCTTCGGCTCCCAAGAGACCCAGTACTTC